This T cell receptor (beta chain) was documented in a study of T cell clonality in common variable immunodeficiency. Study results and caveats: Common variable immunodeficiency TCR beta sequences reportedly had fewer deletions and N-nucleotide insertions. Compared with healthy controls, CVID subjects showed increased TCRbeta clonality, mostly in about a third.

Sequenced by immunoSEQ multiplex PCR; TCRdb stores in-frame clones only, minus some. The sample holds around 30,000 clones, and no clone turns up only once. CDR3 length: 15 amino acids. The junction had 10 bases not matched to a gene; V was cut back by 4 bases and J by 6 bases. CDR1 and CDR2 (germline): SGHRS, YFSETQ. A remark on this clone: Antigen: not known. The CDR3 extends 3 residues past the end of the read, so its final part is completed from the germline J gene.

This TCR was sampled from a human donor with common variable immunodeficiency. V and J are TRBV5-1 and TRBJ2-7; 10 bases agree with TRBD1. The sample comprised peripheral blood mononuclear cells. CDR3 sequence: CASSLSSTGGGEQYF. The CDR3 DNA, read in part, is TGCGCCAGCAGCCTTAGCTCGACAGGGGGCGGCGAG.